This T cell receptor (beta chain) is drawn from a study of blood T cells in healthy people across ages. This clonotype was seen a handful of times. With a J-beta primer mix and a sample-barcoded 5' primer, a second PCR ran about 7 to 12 cycles. TCRdb passed the 5' RACE reads through MiXCR, listing each CDR3 protein once. The sample holds over 1,500,000 distinct CDR3 sequences, less than 50% seen once. The CDR3 has 14 residues. Germline V gene data show CDR1 as MGHRA and CDR2 as YSYEKL. The J segment lost 10 bases and the V segment lost 3 bases, leaving 8 bases of the junction unmatched. Sample: blood. The chain links TRBV4-1 to TRBJ1-2; 10 nucleotides align to TRBD1. This receptor was identified in a woman aged 35 to 49 in good health. The CDR3 DNA follows: TGCGCCAGCAGCCATGAGGGGACAGGGGATCACTACACCTTC. It yields the protein CASSHEGTGDHYTF.